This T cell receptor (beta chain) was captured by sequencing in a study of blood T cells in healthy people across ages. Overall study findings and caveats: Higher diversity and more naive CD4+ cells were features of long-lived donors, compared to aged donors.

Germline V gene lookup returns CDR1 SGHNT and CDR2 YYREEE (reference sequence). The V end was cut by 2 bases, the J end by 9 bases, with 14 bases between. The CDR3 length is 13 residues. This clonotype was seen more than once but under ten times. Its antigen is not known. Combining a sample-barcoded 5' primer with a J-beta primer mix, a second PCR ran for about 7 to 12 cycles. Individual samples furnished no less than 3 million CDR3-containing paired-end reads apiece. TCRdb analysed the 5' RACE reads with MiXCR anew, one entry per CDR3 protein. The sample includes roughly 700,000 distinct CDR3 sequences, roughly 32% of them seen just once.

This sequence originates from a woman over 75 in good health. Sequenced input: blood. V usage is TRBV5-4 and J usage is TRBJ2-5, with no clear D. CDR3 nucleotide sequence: TGTGCCAGCAGCTTAGACGGAAGTCGGGCCCAGTACTTC. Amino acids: CASSLDGSRAQYF.